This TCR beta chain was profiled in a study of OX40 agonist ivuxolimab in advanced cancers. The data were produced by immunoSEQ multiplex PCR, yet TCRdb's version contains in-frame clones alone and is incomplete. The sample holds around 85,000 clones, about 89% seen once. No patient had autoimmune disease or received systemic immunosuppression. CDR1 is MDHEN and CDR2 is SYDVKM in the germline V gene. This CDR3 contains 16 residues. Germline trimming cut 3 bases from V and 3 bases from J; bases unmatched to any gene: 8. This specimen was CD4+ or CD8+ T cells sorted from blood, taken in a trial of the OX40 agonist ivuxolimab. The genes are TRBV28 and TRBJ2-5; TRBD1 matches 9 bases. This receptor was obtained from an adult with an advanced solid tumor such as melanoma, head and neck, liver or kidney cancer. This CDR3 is CASSLRARQGEETQYF. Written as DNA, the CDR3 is TGTGCCAGCAGTTTGAGGGCCCGACAGGGGGAAGAGACCCAGTACTTC. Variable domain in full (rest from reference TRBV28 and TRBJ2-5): DVKVTQSSRYLVKRTGEKVFLECVQDMDHENMFWYRQDPGLGLRLIYFSYDVKMKEKGDIPEGYSVSREKKERFSLILESASTNQTSMYLCASSLRARQGEETQYFGPGTRLLVL.